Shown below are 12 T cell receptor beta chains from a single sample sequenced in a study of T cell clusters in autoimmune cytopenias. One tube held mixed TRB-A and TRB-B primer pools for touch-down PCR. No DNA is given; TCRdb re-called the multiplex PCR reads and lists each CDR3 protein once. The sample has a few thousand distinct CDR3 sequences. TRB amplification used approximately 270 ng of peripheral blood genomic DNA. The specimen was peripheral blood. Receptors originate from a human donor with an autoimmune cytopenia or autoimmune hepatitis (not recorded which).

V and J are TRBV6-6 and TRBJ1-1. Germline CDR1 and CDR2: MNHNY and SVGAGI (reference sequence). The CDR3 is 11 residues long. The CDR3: CASSSDTEAFF.

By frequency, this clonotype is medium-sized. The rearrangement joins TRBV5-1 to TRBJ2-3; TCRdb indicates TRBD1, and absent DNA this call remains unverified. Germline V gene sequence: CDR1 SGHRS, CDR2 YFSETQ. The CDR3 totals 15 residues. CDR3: CASRPTQGGTDTQYF.

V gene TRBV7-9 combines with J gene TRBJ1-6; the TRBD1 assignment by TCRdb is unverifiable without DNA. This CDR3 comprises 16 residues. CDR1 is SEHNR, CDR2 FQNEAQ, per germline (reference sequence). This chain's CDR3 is CASRKTWDSNNSPLHF.

The CDR3 reads CAISASGLPDEQYF. The chain uses TRBV10-3 and TRBJ2-7; the TCRdb D gene call, TRBD1, has no DNA to confirm it. CDR1 and CDR2 (germline): ENHRY, SYGVKD. This CDR3 region has 14 residues.

This chain's CDR3 is CSATMGLAGEKANNEQFF. The chain links TRBV20-1 to TRBJ2-1; the TCRdb call, TRBD2, lacks DNA for checking. The CDR3 has 18 amino acids. Germline CDR1 reads DFQATT; CDR2 reads SNEGSKA (reference sequence).

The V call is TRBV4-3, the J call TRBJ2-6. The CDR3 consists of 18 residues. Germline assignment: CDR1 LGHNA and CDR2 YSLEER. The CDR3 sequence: CASSPDTRLPPGANVLTF.

CDR3: CASSLGAESYEQYF. The V and J genes are TRBV5-4 and TRBJ2-7; TCRdb returns TRBD2, unconfirmable since there is no DNA. Germline V CDR1 and CDR2: SGHNT, YYREEE (reference sequence). This CDR3 has 14 residues.

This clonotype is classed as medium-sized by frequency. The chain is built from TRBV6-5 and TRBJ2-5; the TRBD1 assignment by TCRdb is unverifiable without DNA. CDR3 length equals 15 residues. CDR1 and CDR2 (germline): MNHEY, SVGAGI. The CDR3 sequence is CASSYAGTPGETQYF.

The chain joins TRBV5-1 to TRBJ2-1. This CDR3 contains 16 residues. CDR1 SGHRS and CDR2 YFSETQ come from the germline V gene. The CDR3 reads CASSLDEGSSYNEQFF.

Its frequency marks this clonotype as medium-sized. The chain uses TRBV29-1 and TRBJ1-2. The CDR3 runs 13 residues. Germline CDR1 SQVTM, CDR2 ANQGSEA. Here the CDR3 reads CSVAGGGNYGYTF.

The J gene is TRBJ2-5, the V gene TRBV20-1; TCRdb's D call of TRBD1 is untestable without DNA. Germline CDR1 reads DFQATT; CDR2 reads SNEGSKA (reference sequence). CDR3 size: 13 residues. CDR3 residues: CSAEGGVEETQYF.

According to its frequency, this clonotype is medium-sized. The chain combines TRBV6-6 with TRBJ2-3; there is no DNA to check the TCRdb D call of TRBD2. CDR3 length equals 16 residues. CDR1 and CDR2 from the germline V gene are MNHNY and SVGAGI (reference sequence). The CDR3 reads CASRYTSGATPDTQYF.